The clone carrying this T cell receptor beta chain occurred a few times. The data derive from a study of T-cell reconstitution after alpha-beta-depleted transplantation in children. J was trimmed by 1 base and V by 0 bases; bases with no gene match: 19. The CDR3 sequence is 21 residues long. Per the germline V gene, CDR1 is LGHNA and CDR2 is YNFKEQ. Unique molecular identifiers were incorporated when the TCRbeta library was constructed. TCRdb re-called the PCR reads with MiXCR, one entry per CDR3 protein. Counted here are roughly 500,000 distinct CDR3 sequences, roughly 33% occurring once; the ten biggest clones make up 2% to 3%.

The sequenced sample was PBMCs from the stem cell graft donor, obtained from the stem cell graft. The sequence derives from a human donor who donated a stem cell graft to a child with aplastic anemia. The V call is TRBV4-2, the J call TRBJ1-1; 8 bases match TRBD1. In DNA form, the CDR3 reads TGTGCCAGCAGCCAAGATCCACCCCATAGGACAGGGAGGGTTCCGAACACTGAAGCTTTCTTT. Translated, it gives CASSQDPPHRTGRVPNTEAFF.